A single T cell receptor (beta chain) is shown here with its context. Its specificity is not known. The data are from a study of identical twins. Study-level results: Possibly, invariant MAIT and iNKT cells partly confounded zero-insertion analyses. High-abundance cord blood beta clonotypes had fewer insertions; memory repertoires showed none. The study based its conclusions on cross-sectional statistical analysis and did not follow the same donors.

Using its own MiXCR run on the 5' RACE reads, TCRdb lists one record per CDR3 protein. The data show 300,000 to 400,000 distinct CDR3 sequences, 8.5% to 10% seen once. J was trimmed by 0 bases and V by 1 base; bases with no gene match: 6. This CDR3 comprises 16 residues. Germline lookup yields CDR1 KGHSH and CDR2 LQKENI. Donors were all healthy Caucasians. The chain links TRBV18 to TRBJ2-7; 7 bases map to TRBD2. The TCR comes from a woman between 50 and 59 years old in good health. The sample taken for sequencing was naive T cells sorted from blood. CDR3: CASSPQRGASSYEQYV. The CDR3 bases are TGTGCCAGCTCACCACAGCGGGGCGCGAGCTCCTACGAGCAGTACGTC.